This T cell receptor (beta chain) was captured in a study of cytomegalovirus exposure and HLA in healthy donors. Broader study findings: Cytomegalovirus status was reportedly diagnosed by the classifier with high sensitivity and specificity.

This CDR3 region has 16 residues. Germline values: CDR1 MNHNY, CDR2 SVGAGI (reference sequence). With V trimmed by 4 bases and J by 0 bases, 3 bases remained unmatched. The PCR had 60 Vbeta and 13 Jbeta primers. Sequencing used immunoSEQ multiplex PCR; TCRdb keeps in-frame clones, though not all of them. Of 200,000 or so clones listed, roughly 80% are singletons. In the case of this clone: The antigen remains undetermined.

All donors participated as healthy donors of bone marrow. This rearrangement joins TRBV6-6 to TRBJ2-4, with 10 bases fitting TRBD2. The source material was PBMCs. The receptor comes from a woman aged 45-65 years in good health and CMV-seropositive. For the CDR3, the DNA is TGTGCCAGCAGTTCAGGGACTAGCGAAGCCAAAAACATTCAGTACTTC. Translated: CASSSGTSEAKNIQYF.